The next 21 T cell receptor beta chains were all read from a single sample in a study of blood T cells in healthy people across ages. A J-beta primer mix and a sample-barcoded 5' primer were used in a second PCR of roughly 7 to 12 cycles. TCRdb reanalysed the 5' RACE reads using MiXCR and keeps one entry per CDR3 protein. The sample carries about 690,000 distinct CDR3 sequences, less than 45% recorded once. Sequenced input: blood. The receptors originated from a man older than 75 in good health.

The chain carries TRBV7-2 and TRBJ1-1; D not certain. Trimming left V 5 bases short and J 3 bases short, with 16 bases between. CDR3 length equals 15 residues. Germline V gene lookup returns CDR1 SGHTA and CDR2 FQGNSA. CDR3 DNA sequence: TGTGCCAGCAGCCGAACCCGGACGGTGCACACTGAAGCTTTCTTT. Translated, it gives CASSRTRTVHTEAFF.

The rearrangement uses TRBV2 and TRBJ2-3; D is perhaps TRBD2 (6 bases). Trimming removed 7 bases at V and 5 bases at J, with 16 bases between. Germline V gene lookup returns CDR1 SNHLY and CDR2 FYNNEI. This CDR3 has 14 residues. CDR3 DNA: TGTGCCAGCACCGGGAGCCAGCATATAGATACGCAGTATTTT. This sequence encodes CASTGSQHIDTQYF.

The chain links TRBV7-9 to TRBJ1-4; 7 nucleotides agree with TRBD1. CDR1 SEHNR and CDR2 FQNEAQ come from the germline V gene (reference sequence). The ends lost 5 bases at V and 4 bases at J; junction bases unmatched: 7. This CDR3 has 15 amino acids. Here the CDR3 reads CASSRQGLDNEKLFF. In DNA form, the CDR3 reads TGTGCCAGCAGCCGACAGGGTCTCGATAATGAAAAACTGTTTTTT.

The chain couples TRBV12-3 or TRBV12-4 to TRBJ2-4; 8 bases map to TRBD2. The CDR3 contains 14 residues. V lost 3 bases, J lost 5 bases, and 3 bases stayed unmatched. CDR3 loop: CASSFGRGQNIQYF. For the CDR3, the DNA is TGTGCCAGCAGTTTCGGGAGGGGCCAAAACATTCAGTACTTC.

In this sample, this clonotype turned up many times. This chain links TRBV20-1 with TRBJ2-3; D perhaps matches TRBD2 (5 bases). This CDR3 is built from 14 residues. The germline gives CDR1 DFQATT, CDR2 SNEGSKA (reference sequence). Trimming cost V 6 bases and J 3 bases, with 16 bases left between them. The CDR3 here is CSAIGVLPTDTQYF. CDR3 DNA sequence: TGCAGTGCGATCGGGGTCCTACCGACAGATACGCAGTATTTT.

The genes are TRBV20-1 and TRBJ1-6; TRBD1 matches at 8 bases. Trimming at V came to 5 bases and at J to 8 bases, leaving 11 bases not matched to a gene. Germline CDR1 reads DFQATT; CDR2 reads SNEGSKA (reference sequence). This CDR3 has 15 amino acids. The CDR3 protein is CSAPVVGTGDSPLHF. DNA of the CDR3: TGCAGTGCTCCCGTTGTCGGGACAGGCGATTCACCCCTCCACTTT.

V is TRBV5-1 and J is TRBJ2-7; the match to TRBD2 covers 7 bases. This CDR3 comprises 15 residues. Unmatched junction bases numbered 9, after V lost 4 bases and J lost 2 bases. From germline, CDR1 is SGHRS and CDR2 YFSETQ. The CDR3 DNA sequence: TGCGCCAGCAGCCCCTACAGCGGGACGGCCTACGAGCAGTACTTC. It translates to CASSPYSGTAYEQYF.

Points on this clonotype: A read error is possible here, since a much larger clone lies one base away. The genes are TRBV6-5 and TRBJ2-7; the D gene is possibly TRBD1 (6 bases). The CDR3 has 13 residues. Germline V lookup: CDR1 MNHEY, CDR2 SVGAGI. This CDR3 reads CAGSSDRPYEQYF. CDR3 in DNA: TGTGCCGGCAGTTCAGACAGGCCCTACGAGCAGTACTTC.

V gene TRBV12-3 or TRBV12-4 combines with J gene TRBJ1-4, with no clear D. V was clipped by 3 bases and J by 7 bases, with 12 bases between them. The length of the CDR3 is 14 residues. The CDR3 loop is CASSFGFLGEKLFF. The CDR3 DNA reads TGTGCCAGCAGTTTTGGTTTCTTGGGTGAAAAACTGTTTTTT.

This clonotype was found a few times. The chain employs TRBV28 and TRBJ2-3, with TRBD1 matching over 9 bases. The CDR3 covers 14 residues. V gave up 6 bases and J gave up 8 bases; unmatched junction bases: 9. From germline, CDR1 is MDHEN and CDR2 SYDVKM. This chain's CDR3 is CASSRTGARGTQYF. DNA for the CDR3: TGTGCCAGCAGCAGGACAGGGGCGAGGGGTACGCAGTATTTT.

This clonotype was seen more than once but under ten times. The DNA for the CDR3 is TGTGCCAGCAGTTCCCGGACAGGCGGCGGGAGTTTCGGGAATCAGCCCCAGCATTTT. Protein sequence: CASSSRTGGGSFGNQPQHF. The rearrangement links TRBV28 to TRBJ1-5, with 7 bases matching TRBD1. V lost 4 bases to trimming and J lost 4 bases; unmatched junction nucleotides: 19. The CDR3 spans 19 residues. Germline V CDR1 and CDR2: MDHEN, SYDVKM.

Points on this clonotype: Just one base apart from a much larger clone, this may be a read error. The CDR3: CASSPPRERQYF. The CDR3, as DNA: TGCGCCAGTTCCCCTCCGAGGGAAAGACAGTACTTC. V gene TRBV10-2 combines with J gene TRBJ2-7; D possibly corresponds to TRBD2 (5 bases). CDR3 length: 12 residues. V was pared by 9 bases and J by 10 bases, with 19 bases between. Per germline, CDR1 WSHSY and CDR2 SAAADI.

The chain joins TRBV28 to TRBJ2-3, with 11 positions matching TRBD2. The CDR3 consists of 15 residues. V was pared by 4 bases and J by 14 bases, with 14 bases of the junction left unmatched. Germline V lookup: CDR1 MDHEN, CDR2 SYDVKM. DNA of the CDR3: TGTGCCAGCAGTTATATAGCGGGAGGGCCCCCGGGTTGGTATTTT. Translation gives CASSYIAGGPPGWYF.

J is TRBJ1-2 and V is TRBV24-1, with D perhaps matching TRBD1 (5 bases). Deletions cut 5 bases from V and 8 bases from J, with 14 bases between. CDR1 and CDR2 (germline): KGHDR, SFDVKD. The CDR3 totals 13 residues. The CDR3 DNA is TGTGCCACCAGTGCCGGTGGCAGGGTCGGCTACACCTTC. Residues: CATSAGGRVGYTF.

The V call is TRBV2, the J call TRBJ2-7, with 8 bases that match TRBD2. The CDR3 length is 15 residues. The germline CDR1 and CDR2 sequences are SNHLY and FYNNEI. The trim removed 4 bases at V and 7 bases at J, leaving 12 bases unmatched. The CDR3 loop is CASSVLTSGNNEQYF. Written as DNA, the CDR3 is TGTGCCAGCAGTGTCCTTACTAGCGGTAACAATGAGCAGTACTTC.

This chain joins TRBV7-9 and TRBJ1-6, with 7 bases aligning to TRBD1. The CDR3 covers 15 residues. V lost 5 bases and J lost 7; bases outside the gene matches: 8. Germline V lookup: CDR1 SEHNR, CDR2 FQNEAQ (reference sequence). The CDR3, as DNA: TGTGCCAGCAGCACCGCCGGGACAGAAAATTCACCCCTCCACTTT. This translates into CASSTAGTENSPLHF.

The CDR3 sequence: CASSLGPGQFF. CDR3 in DNA: TGTGCCAGCAGTTTGGGACCTGGGCAGTTCTTC. The genes are TRBV7-2 and TRBJ2-1; D might be TRBD1 or TRBD2, each matching 5 bases. This CDR3 is 11 amino acids long. Germline lookup yields CDR1 SGHTA and CDR2 FQGNSA. V gave up 6 bases and J gave up 12 bases, with 12 bases separating them.

V gene TRBV5-1 combines with J gene TRBJ2-7, with a weak D call TRBD2 (7 bases). Trimming shortened V by 4 bases and J by 2 bases, and 13 bases separated the two germline ends. From germline, CDR1 is SGHRS and CDR2 YFSETQ. CDR3 length: 14 amino acids. The CDR3 DNA follows: TGCGCCAGCAGCCCGGGGGGCTTCGCCTACGAGCAGTACTTC. Its protein product is CASSPGGFAYEQYF.

The rearrangement links TRBV20-1 to TRBJ2-3, with 10 bases fitting TRBD2. V gave up 0 bases and J gave up 1 base; unmatched junction bases: 4. This CDR3 spans 16 amino acids. CDR1 DFQATT and CDR2 SNEGSKA come from the germline V gene (reference sequence). As DNA, the CDR3 is TGCAGTGCTAGAGAGGGGCTAGCGGGAGGCACAGATACGCAGTATTTT. Amino acid sequence: CSAREGLAGGTDTQYF.

The gene calls are TRBV2 and TRBJ2-2; the match to TRBD1 covers 8 bases. Germline V gene sequence: CDR1 SNHLY, CDR2 FYNNEI. CDR3 length: 14 residues. The ends lost 4 bases at V and 6 bases at J; junction bases unmatched: 4. CDR3 amino acids: CASSGRQGSGELFF. The CDR3 DNA is TGTGCCAGCAGTGGCAGACAGGGGTCCGGGGAGCTGTTTTTT. Using reference TRBV2 and TRBJ2-2 for the parts outside the CDR3, the full variable domain is EPEVTQTPSHQVTQMGQEVILRCVPISNHLYFYWYRQILGQKVEFLVSFYNNEISEKSEIFDDQFSVERPDGSNFTLKIRSTKLEDSAMYFCASSGRQGSGELFFGEGSRLTVL.

This clonotype was detected a few times. V usage is TRBV5-1 and J usage is TRBJ2-5; the match to TRBD2 covers 9 bases. Trimming cost V 5 bases and J 5 bases; bases outside gene matches: 13. CDR3 length equals 16 residues. CDR1 is SGHRS, CDR2 YFSETQ, per germline. The CDR3 sequence is CASSFDSGRNSETQYF. As DNA, the CDR3 is TGCGCCAGCAGTTTTGATAGCGGGAGAAATTCGGAGACCCAGTACTTC.